This entry features one TCR beta chain sequence. These data come from a study of control samples from healthy donors and cancer patients. Looked up from germline, CDR1 is SGDLS and CDR2 is YYNGEE. The CDR3 has 15 amino acids. V was pared by 0 bases and J by 4 bases, with 1 base of the junction left unmatched. The assay was immunoSEQ multiplex PCR, and TCRdb's table has in-frame clones only and misses some. This repertoire shows around 180,000 clones, around nine tenths found once; its top ten account for roughly 5.3%. This chain connects TRBV9 to TRBJ2-1; 10 nucleotides line up with TRBD2. The sequence was collected from a woman in her 30s in good health. Sequencing used blood. CDR3 in amino acids: CASSVAAGGYNEQFF. The CDR3 DNA reads TGTGCCAGCAGCGTAGCAGCGGGGGGGTACAATGAGCAGTTCTTC.